This TCR beta chain emerged from a study of blood T cell repertoires in COVID-19. Study details: T cells, B-cell-depleted T cells, or PBMCs provided the cDNA or gDNA that served as material.

The protocol was immunoSEQ multiplex PCR, while the TCRdb copy is restricted to in-frame clones and leaves out a portion. This table has roughly 70,000 clones, approximately 87% appearing once. CDR1 SGHTA and CDR2 FQGNSA come from the germline V gene. The CDR3 is made up of 18 amino acids. With V trimmed by 4 bases and J by 0 bases, 10 bases remained unmatched. Specimen: peripheral blood. The sequence derives from a man aged 45-65 years with active COVID-19. The chain carries TRBV7-2 and TRBJ2-3, with 10 bases matching TRBD2. As DNA, the CDR3 is TGTGCCAGCAGCTCTTTAACTATAGCGGGAGGTAGCACAGATACGCAGTATTTT. Protein sequence: CASSSLTIAGGSTDTQYF.